This entry lists 30 T cell receptor beta chains sequenced from one sample in a study of T-cell memory formation after mild COVID-19. TCRdb called the 5' RACE reads again in MiXCR, with one record for every CDR3 protein. This table has roughly 170,000 distinct CDR3 sequences, over 20% appearing once. Specimen: PBMCs or a T cell subset sorted from them (not recorded which). Source of these receptors: an adult woman who had mild COVID-19 (a few samples of this study predate the infection). Cell type and time point are not known.

The rearrangement joins TRBV7-9 to TRBJ2-3; 11 nucleotides align to TRBD2. The CDR3 totals 16 residues. Germline-derived CDR1 and CDR2 are SEHNR and FQNEAQ (reference sequence). Trimming took 5 bases from V and 2 from J; bases not matched to a gene: 6. The DNA of the CDR3 is TGTGCCAGCAGCCAGGGACTAGCGGAGATCACAGATACGCAGTATTTT. Its protein product is CASSQGLAEITDTQYF.

Only a few counts were recorded for this clonotype. The chain links TRBV27 to TRBJ2-5; D not certain. The CDR3 totals 12 residues. From germline, CDR1 is MNHEY and CDR2 SMNVEV (reference sequence). Deletions cut 3 bases from V and 5 bases from J, with 7 bases between. The CDR3 sequence is CASSFYGETQYF. CDR3 nucleotides: TGTGCCAGCAGTTTCTATGGGGAGACCCAGTACTTC.

In DNA, the CDR3 is TGCAGTGCTAGACCTACAGGGGAAGGAAGCTACGAGCAGTACTTC. Amino acid sequence: CSARPTGEGSYEQYF. The rearrangement links TRBV20-1 to TRBJ2-7; 7 bases fit TRBD1. CDR1 is DFQATT, CDR2 SNEGSKA, per germline (reference sequence). Trimming took 2 bases from V and 3 from J; bases not matched to a gene: 10. The length of the CDR3 is 15 residues.

The rearrangement uses TRBV7-2 and TRBJ1-2, with 9 bases aligning to TRBD1. The CDR3 loop spans 15 amino acids. The V gene's germline CDR1 is SGHTA and CDR2 FQGNSA. Trimming at V came to 5 bases and at J to 8 bases, leaving 12 bases not matched to a gene. The CDR3 DNA is TGTGCCAGCAGCACCTTCAATTGGACAGGGGTGGGCTACACCTTC. Protein sequence: CASSTFNWTGVGYTF. The full variable domain, with the rest looked up from reference TRBV7-2 and TRBJ1-2, is GAGVSQSPSNKVTEKGKDVELRCDPISGHTALYWYRQSLGQGLEFLIYFQGNSAPDKSGLPSDRFSAERTGGSVSTLTIQRTQQEDSAVYLCASSTFNWTGVGYTFGSGTRLTVV.

The chain employs TRBV11-2 and TRBJ2-1; 13 bases agree with TRBD2. The CDR3 runs 16 residues. With V trimmed by 3 bases and J by 3 bases, 2 bases remained unmatched. Germline-derived CDR1 and CDR2 are SGHAT and FQNNGV. The CDR3 bases are TGTGCCAGCAGCTTTACTAGCGGGGGGGACTACAATGAGCAGTTCTTC. This encodes CASSFTSGGDYNEQFF.

The rearrangement joins TRBV27 to TRBJ2-1; TRBD1 matches 11 bases. The J segment lost 6 bases and the V segment lost 8 bases, leaving 3 bases of the junction unmatched. Germline CDR1 MNHEY, CDR2 SMNVEV (reference sequence). This CDR3 contains 13 residues. CDR3 nucleotides: TGTGCCAGCGGGACAGGGGGGGGCAATGAGCAGTTCTTC. It encodes CASGTGGGNEQFF.

The chain joins TRBV7-9 to TRBJ2-7; TRBD1 aligns across 9 bases. After removal of 3 bases from V and 2 bases from J, the junction contained 5 bases not matched to a gene. Per germline, CDR1 SEHNR and CDR2 FQNEAQ (reference sequence). The CDR3 runs 15 residues. The CDR3 here is CASSFARDRAYEQYF. CDR3 nucleotides: TGTGCCAGCAGCTTCGCCAGGGACAGGGCCTACGAGCAGTACTTC.

The chain recombines TRBV15 with TRBJ2-4; D unresolved. From germline, CDR1 is LNHNV and CDR2 YYDKDF (reference sequence). This CDR3 contains 11 residues. The V end lost 1 base, the J end lost 9 bases, and 4 bases lay between the germline ends. CDR3: CATSRGRIQYF. In DNA form, the CDR3 reads TGTGCCACCAGCAGAGGACGCATTCAGTACTTC.

This clonotype showed up many times. The V call is TRBV24-1, the J call TRBJ2-3; D is possibly TRBD1 (6 bases). Trimming cost V 11 bases and J 4 bases, with 18 bases left between them. CDR1 is KGHDR, CDR2 SFDVKD, per germline. CDR3 size: 14 residues. In DNA form, the CDR3 reads TGTGCCATTCCGGGACATCCTCGGGCAGATACGCAGTATTTT. Translated: CAIPGHPRADTQYF.

The chain carries TRBV12-3 or TRBV12-4 and TRBJ2-1, with TRBD2 matching over 9 bases. The CDR3 consists of 15 residues. V was pared by 5 bases and J by 9 bases, with 11 bases of the junction left unmatched. CDR3 in DNA: TGTGCCAGCAGTAATAGCGGGGGCCCCTTCGGTGAGCAGTTCTTC. Translating gives CASSNSGGPFGEQFF.

The table lists this clonotype with a few counts. V is TRBV7-6 and J is TRBJ2-2, with TRBD2 identical over 10 bases. Germline assignment: CDR1 SGHVS and CDR2 FNYEAQ. Losses at the gene ends were 5 bases for V and 1 base for J; bases not matched to a gene: 4. The CDR3 has 16 residues. The CDR3 spells CASSRTSGRNTGELFF. DNA for the CDR3: TGTGCCAGCAGCCGGACTAGCGGAAGGAACACCGGGGAGCTGTTTTTT.

This clonotype appeared many times. J is TRBJ2-5 and V is TRBV5-1; 7 bases are a match to TRBD1. Germline lookup yields CDR1 SGHRS and CDR2 YFSETQ. V lost 0 bases and J lost 6; bases outside the gene matches: 5. The CDR3 consists of 14 residues. The CDR3 DNA is TGCGCCAGCAGCTTGGTCGACAGGGAGCAGACCCAGTACTTC. Translation: CASSLVDREQTQYF.

This clonotype was counted once. This sequence joins TRBV11-3 and TRBJ1-2, with D uncertain. V was clipped by 1 base and J by 8 bases, with 11 bases between them. The length of the CDR3 is 13 residues. Germline CDR1 SGHNT, CDR2 YENEEA. The CDR3, as DNA: TGTGCCAGCAGCTTAGGTCCCATTCTGGGCTACACCTTC. This encodes CASSLGPILGYTF.

The V gene is TRBV6-4, the J gene TRBJ2-7; possibly TRBD2 for D (7 bases). The CDR3 is made up of 13 amino acids. The ends were cut back, 8 bases at V and 6 bases at J, with 17 bases in the middle. The germline gives CDR1 MRHNA, CDR2 SNTAGT. CDR3 residues: CASGGGGPGEQYF. Here the CDR3 DNA reads TGTGCCAGCGGGGGAGGGGGTCCGGGCGAGCAGTACTTC.

The chain is built from TRBV20-1 and TRBJ1-2, with 7 nucleotides matching TRBD1. The V gene's germline CDR1 is DFQATT and CDR2 SNEGSKA (reference sequence). This CDR3 has 15 amino acids. The trim removed 3 bases at V and 4 bases at J, leaving 11 bases unmatched. The CDR3 sequence: CSARYSGTEIYGYTF. Here the CDR3 DNA reads TGCAGTGCTAGGTATTCCGGGACAGAGATCTATGGCTACACCTTC.

With respect to this clonotype: One junction end does not reproduce the germline sequence, and a read error may be involved. The V gene is TRBV29-1, the J gene TRBJ1-2; unclear D gene. This CDR3 spans 11 amino acids. In germline, CDR1 is SQVTM, CDR2 ANQGSEA. The CDR3 region has the DNA TGTGTGTCGGTAGCGAGCTATGGCTACACCTTC. Amino acids: CVSVASYGYTF.

The chain has TRBV12-3 or TRBV12-4 and TRBJ1-2; 7 bases match TRBD1. J gave up 3 bases and V 2 bases, and 6 bases lay outside the gene matches. The CDR3 consists of 15 residues. CDR3 loop: CASSLWSGQDYGYTF. DNA for the CDR3: TGTGCCAGCAGTTTATGGTCCGGACAGGACTATGGCTACACCTTC.

The V gene is TRBV24-1, the J gene TRBJ2-7; the D is unclear. V was cut by 3 bases and J by 4 bases, with 6 bases left in between. From germline, CDR1 is KGHDR and CDR2 SFDVKD. CDR3 size: 12 residues. The CDR3 region has the DNA TGTGCCACCAGTGATGTTGGGTACGAGCAGTACTTC. This translates into CATSDVGYEQYF.

This clonotype appeared a few times. The rearrangement joins TRBV15 to TRBJ1-3; D remains ambiguous. CDR3 length: 16 amino acids. Trimming took off 0 bases at V and 0 bases at J, with 9 bases between the two ends. CDR1 LNHNV and CDR2 YYDKDF come from the germline V gene (reference sequence). CDR3 nucleotide sequence: TGTGCCACCAGCAGAGATTCCCGGGGCTCTGGAAACACCATATATTTT. Translated: CATSRDSRGSGNTIYF.

With respect to this clonotype: A junction end diverges from the germline sequence, so it may reflect a read error. The J gene is TRBJ1-4, the V gene TRBV29-1; D may be TRBD1 (5 bases). Germline loops: CDR1 SQVTM, CDR2 ANQGSEA. The CDR3 spans 12 residues. CDR3 nucleotides: TGCAGCGCTGAAGGGGAGTCCGGAAAACTGTTTTTT. This translates into CSAEGESGKLFF.

The chain carries TRBV6-5 and TRBJ2-7; D gene ambiguous. The CDR3 length is 14 residues. Trimming took 5 bases from V and 2 from J, leaving 13 bases between them. The V gene's germline CDR1 is MNHEY and CDR2 SVGAGI. CDR3 coding DNA: TGTGCCAGCAGTCCGAGGCTGCGGCCCTACGAGCAGTACTTC. Its translation is CASSPRLRPYEQYF.

The CDR3 loop reads CATSRERVIKPQHF. CDR3 sequence (DNA): TGTGCCACCAGCAGAGAGAGGGTAATTAAGCCCCAGCATTTT. V usage is TRBV15 and J usage is TRBJ1-5; no clear D gene. CDR3 length: 14 amino acids. The germline V and J ends were trimmed by 0 bases and 8 bases, with 11 bases remaining between them. Germline values: CDR1 LNHNV, CDR2 YYDKDF (reference sequence).

The DNA of the CDR3 is TGTGCCAGCAGTGCCAGCCGGGACAGCTCCTACAATGAGCAGTTCTTC. It yields the protein CASSASRDSSYNEQFF. The rearrangement joins TRBV6-1 to TRBJ2-1, with 7 nucleotides matching TRBD1. Unmatched junction bases numbered 6, after V lost 4 bases and J lost 0 bases. From germline, CDR1 is MNHNS and CDR2 SASEGT. CDR3 length: 16 amino acids.

J is TRBJ1-1 and V is TRBV30; D is uncertain. Germline loops: CDR1 GTSNPN, CDR2 SVGIG (reference sequence). CDR3 size: 12 residues. Trimming removed 8 bases at V and 2 bases at J, with 12 bases between. CDR3 loop: CATRTANTEAFF. The CDR3 DNA reads TGTGCCACTCGGACTGCAAACACTGAAGCTTTCTTT.

This clonotype has more than one count but fewer than ten. This chain joins TRBV2 and TRBJ2-3; TRBD2 matches at 8 bases. V lost 6 bases and J lost 1; bases outside the gene matches: 0. The CDR3 has 13 residues. The germline CDR1 and CDR2 sequences are SNHLY and FYNNEI. CDR3 in amino acids: CASRREGTDTQYF. In DNA form, the CDR3 reads TGTGCCAGCAGGCGGGAGGGCACAGATACGCAGTATTTT.

This clonotype was seen a few times. The rearrangement joins TRBV11-3 to TRBJ2-3, with a weak D call TRBD1 (6 bases). The ends were cut back, 6 bases at V and 2 bases at J, with 18 bases in the middle. The CDR3 contains 16 residues. Germline V CDR1 and CDR2: SGHNT, YENEEA. The CDR3 coding sequence is TGTGCCAGCAGTTACCGGGACACCTCATACACAGATACGCAGTATTTT. Its protein product is CASSYRDTSYTDTQYF.

This chain connects TRBV7-3 to TRBJ2-1; D is perhaps TRBD1 or TRBD2 (5 bases each). With 4 bases removed from V and 5 bases from J, the gap between germline ends came to 33 bases. Per the germline V gene, CDR1 is SGHTA and CDR2 is FQGTGA. The length of the CDR3 is 21 residues. The CDR3 loop is CASSSPPPGQVSSWKDNEQFF. The CDR3 DNA is TGTGCCAGCAGCTCGCCTCCTCCGGGGCAGGTCTCCAGTTGGAAGGACAATGAGCAGTTCTTC.

This chain connects TRBV7-3 to TRBJ2-5; 7 bases match TRBD2. The CDR3 extends over 15 amino acids. Losses at the gene ends were 0 bases for V and 5 bases for J; bases not matched to a gene: 6. The germline gives CDR1 SGHTA, CDR2 FQGTGA. The DNA of the CDR3 is TGTGCCAGCAGCTTAACAGGACTAGTGGGGGAGACCCAGTACTTC. Protein: CASSLTGLVGETQYF.

This clonotype has more than one count but fewer than ten. This chain connects TRBV6-5 to TRBJ1-5; no definite D call. V was shortened by 6 bases and J by 3 bases, with 9 bases between the two germline ends. Germline-derived CDR1 and CDR2 are MNHEY and SVGAGI. The length of the CDR3 is 13 residues. CDR3 nucleotide sequence: TGTGCCAGCAGGGTGGCGTTCAATCAGCCCCAGCATTTT. This sequence encodes CASRVAFNQPQHF.

This clonotype was observed a handful of times. Here the CDR3 reads CASSKTGWATNEKLFF. The CDR3 nucleotides are TGCGCCAGCAGCAAGACAGGCTGGGCAACTAATGAAAAACTGTTTTTT. The genes are TRBV5-1 and TRBJ1-4, with a possible D match to TRBD1 (6 bases). The V and J ends lost 4 bases and 0 bases respectively, with 13 bases between them. Germline V gene sequence: CDR1 SGHRS, CDR2 YFSETQ. The CDR3 is 16 residues long.